Reported below is one T cell receptor beta chain. The target antigen is unknown. This specimen comes from a study of blood T cell dynamics during melanoma immunotherapy. Study results and caveats: At W3, later disease-control patients showed bifurcated PBMC repertoire changes, unlike progressors. Whether repertoire-driving clones were melanoma-specific could not be determined.

Time point indicated: pre-treatment baseline. Method: immunoSEQ multiplex PCR; TCRdb's copy keeps in-frame clones and lacks some. The sample carries about 12,000 clones, roughly 84% recorded once. The sequenced sample was blood, obtained from a patient treated with checkpoint blockade. This TCR derives from a human donor with melanoma.

This CDR3 reads CASSDSINYGYTF. The CDR3 DNA follows: TGTGCCAGCAGCGACAGTATAAACTATGGCTACACCTTC. J is TRBJ1-2 and V is TRBV6-5; possible D gene TRBD1, 5 bases. V lost 6 bases, J lost 2 bases, and 10 bases lay in between. Per germline, CDR1 MNHEY and CDR2 SVGAGI. CDR3 length: 13 amino acids.